Below are 5 T cell receptor beta chains sequenced from a single sample in a study of Tregs in tolerant kidney transplant recipients. Generated by immunoSEQ multiplex PCR, the TCRdb table keeps only in-frame clones and is missing some. Of some 20,000 clones in the sample, about 71% were seen once. For these receptors, no antigen is known. Source material: Tregs from blood cultured with allogeneic cells. The receptor set was obtained from a human donor in good health.

In its sample, this clone was seen a few times. For the CDR3, the DNA is TGCGCCAGCAGGAGGGACTTTCAGCGGAGCAATCAGCCCCAGCATTTT. Translating gives CASRRDFQRSNQPQHF. The V call is TRBV4-1, the J call TRBJ1-5, with a tentative D call TRBD1 (5 bases). V gave up 6 bases and J gave up 1 base, with 16 bases separating them. This CDR3 has 16 residues. Germline values: CDR1 MGHRA, CDR2 YSYEKL.

The V and J genes are TRBV7-6 and TRBJ1-6; TRBD1 might be the D (6 bases). The CDR3 sequence is 16 residues long. Germline V gene sequence: CDR1 SGHVS, CDR2 FNYEAQ. The germline V and J ends were trimmed by 2 bases and 7 bases, with 15 bases remaining between them. The CDR3 protein is CASSLRTAFENSPLHF. The CDR3 nucleotides are TGTGCCAGCAGCTTACGGACAGCCTTCGAGAATTCACCCCTCCACTTT.

The chain joins TRBV2 to TRBJ1-5; D is undetermined. Trimming shortened V by 5 bases and J by 6 bases, and 5 bases separated the two germline ends. The germline V gene encodes CDR1 SNHLY and CDR2 FYNNEI. The CDR3 length is 11 residues. The CDR3 sequence: CASSRGQPQHF. The CDR3 DNA reads as TGTGCCAGCAGTCGGGGTCAGCCCCAGCATTTT.

This clone was observed a handful of times. The chain has TRBV19 and TRBJ1-1; a weak D match, TRBD1 (5 bases). The germline V gene encodes CDR1 LNHDA and CDR2 SQIVND (reference sequence). This CDR3 is 13 amino acids long. The ends were cut back, 5 bases at V and 5 bases at J, with 12 bases in the middle. The CDR3 DNA sequence: TGTGCCAGTAGTGTTAGGGGTCGTACTGAAGCTTTCTTT. Translation gives CASSVRGRTEAFF.

In this sample, this clone turned up a few times. The rearrangement links TRBV5-1 to TRBJ2-7, with 8 bases lining up with TRBD2. V gave up 3 bases and J gave up 3 bases; unmatched junction bases: 8. CDR3 length: 15 residues. The germline gives CDR1 SGHRS, CDR2 YFSETQ. The DNA of the CDR3 is TGCGCCAGCAGCTCTAACCCCGGGACTAGCTACGAGCAGTACTTC. It encodes CASSSNPGTSYEQYF. Drawing the rest from reference TRBV5-1 and TRBJ2-7, the complete variable domain is KAGVTQTPRYLIKTRGQQVTLSCSPISGHRSVSWYQQTPGQGLQFLFEYFSETQRNKGNFPGRFSGRQFSNSRSEMNVSTLELGDSALYLCASSSNPGTSYEQYFGPGTRLTVT.